The rows below give T cell receptor beta chains drawn from one sample of a study of cytomegalovirus exposure and HLA in healthy donors. The assay was immunoSEQ multiplex PCR, and TCRdb's table has in-frame clones only and misses some. In the table there are some 140,000 clones, roughly 80% of which are singletons. The sample comprised PBMCs. Receptor source: a woman aged 45 to 65 in good health and CMV-seropositive. Each CDR3 is given with its conserved first and last residue. Fields, in order: clone size, J gene, D gene, V gene, CDR3 DNA, CDR3 protein. The D gene is left open where the match is weak. Clone size is given for some rows only: seen once, a few or many times, or a class if the clone is expanded.

clone size: -
J gene: TRBJ2-1
D gene: TRBD2
V gene: TRBV15
CDR3 DNA: TGTGCCACCAGCAGAGGCGGGACGGGGGGCTACAATGAGCAGTTCTTC
CDR3 protein: CATSRGGTGGYNEQFF

clone size: -
J gene: TRBJ1-2
D gene: TRBD1
V gene: TRBV19
CDR3 DNA: TGTGCCAGTAGCCTTGGCCCCGGGACAGAATATGGCTACACCTTC
CDR3 protein: CASSLGPGTEYGYTF

clone size: -
J gene: TRBJ2-7
D gene: TRBD2
V gene: TRBV7-9
CDR3 DNA: TGTGCCAGCAGCTTAGGGGGGGGACTAGCCTACGAGCAGTACTTC
CDR3 protein: CASSLGGGLAYEQYF

clone size: -
J gene: TRBJ1-1
D gene: -
V gene: TRBV6-1
CDR3 DNA: TGTGCCAGCAGGGCCCGGGGGGTGAACACTGAAGCTTTCTTT
CDR3 protein: CASRARGVNTEAFF

clone size: -
J gene: TRBJ2-5
D gene: TRBD2
V gene: TRBV4-2
CDR3 DNA: TGTGCCAGCAGCCGATCCGAGCGGGGGAGAGGAGAGACCCAGTACTTC
CDR3 protein: CASSRSERGRGETQYF

clone size: once
J gene: TRBJ1-2
D gene: -
V gene: TRBV6-6
CDR3 DNA: TGTGCCAGCACTTTAGACGGGACTCCCTATGGCTACACCTTC
CDR3 protein: CASTLDGTPYGYTF

clone size: -
J gene: TRBJ2-5
D gene: -
V gene: TRBV6-5
CDR3 DNA: TGTGCCAGCAGGGACAGTTGGCAAGAGACCCAGTACTTC
CDR3 protein: CASRDSWQETQYF

clone size: -
J gene: TRBJ1-6
D gene: -
V gene: TRBV6-5
CDR3 DNA: TGTGCCAGTCGAAAAGGAGGGAACTTCCACTTT
CDR3 protein: CASRKGGNFHF

clone size: -
J gene: TRBJ1-1
D gene: TRBD1
V gene: TRBV10-3
CDR3 DNA: TGTGCCATCAGTGAATATCCCCCGGGACAGGGGTTGTCTGCTGAAGCTTTCTTT
CDR3 protein: CAISEYPPGQGLSAEAFF

clone size: -
J gene: TRBJ1-5
D gene: -
V gene: TRBV28
CDR3 DNA: TGTGCCAGCGAAACCGGGAGGAATCAGCCCCAGCATTTT
CDR3 protein: CASETGRNQPQHF

clone size: -
J gene: TRBJ2-3
D gene: -
V gene: TRBV4-3
CDR3 DNA: TGCGCCAGCAGCCATCTAGTCCCAGATACGCAGTATTTT
CDR3 protein: CASSHLVPDTQYF

clone size: -
J gene: TRBJ2-1
D gene: -
V gene: TRBV27
CDR3 DNA: TGTGCCAGCAGTATGACTAGTTGGGGGACTGGCGATGAGCAGTTCTTC
CDR3 protein: CASSMTSWGTGDEQFF

clone size: -
J gene: TRBJ2-2
D gene: -
V gene: TRBV10-3
CDR3 DNA: TGTGCCATCAGTCGCGTGGGAGCCAACACCGGGGAGCTGTTTTTT
CDR3 protein: CAISRVGANTGELFF

clone size: -
J gene: TRBJ1-1
D gene: -
V gene: TRBV30
CDR3 DNA: TGTGCCTGGAGTCCCCTAGCGGTCAGGGGAAACGGTGAAGCTTTCTTT
CDR3 protein: CAWSPLAVRGNGEAFF

clone size: -
J gene: TRBJ2-7
D gene: -
V gene: TRBV5-5
CDR3 DNA: TGTGCCAGCAGCCTCGGGACTTATAACGAGCAGTACTTC
CDR3 protein: CASSLGTYNEQYF